Presented here are 26 T cell receptor beta chains from one specimen sequenced in a study of blood T cell repertoires in COVID-19 (TCRdb year 2020). The method was the immunoSEQ multiplex PCR assay. This immuneACCESS table, as held by TCRdb, lists in-frame sequences with V and J called but not all clones. Of the missing ones, under half trace to an unresolved V gene in checked studies; the others have no known cause. The sample table lists about 62,000 clones, approximately 79% of them with a count of one. Around 21% of the sample is taken by the ten largest. Sequences were obtained from peripheral blood. The receptors originated from a woman aged 80 or older with active or convalescent COVID-19.

This clone was detected a few times. This chain joins TRBV9 and TRBJ1-1; D is possibly TRBD1 (5 bases). The CDR3 is 14 residues long. V was shortened by 1 base and J by 5 bases, with 12 bases between the two germline ends. Germline V gene lookup returns CDR1 SGDLS and CDR2 YYNGEE. Here the CDR3 reads CASSVQGRHTEAFF. As DNA, the CDR3 is TGTGCCAGCAGCGTACAGGGTCGGCATACTGAAGCTTTCTTT. The full variable domain, in which reference TRBV9 and TRBJ1-1 provide the parts outside the CDR3, is DSGVTQTPKHLITATGQRVTLRCSPRSGDLSVYWYQQSLDQGLQFLIQYYNGEERAKGNILERFSAQQFPDLHSELNLSSLELGDSALYFCASSVQGRHTEAFFGQGTRLTVV.

This chain joins TRBV7-9 and TRBJ1-5, with a tentative D call TRBD1 (6 bases). This CDR3 contains 13 residues. In germline, CDR1 is SEHNR, CDR2 FQNEAQ (reference sequence). Trimming removed 3 bases at V and 4 bases at J, with 7 bases between. The CDR3 protein is CASSFQGNQPQHF. Written as DNA, the CDR3 is TGTGCCAGCAGCTTTCAGGGGAATCAGCCCCAGCATTTT.

The chain carries TRBV18 and TRBJ2-7; D not certain. Trimming took 2 bases from V and 3 from J, leaving 8 bases between them. Per the germline V gene, CDR1 is KGHSH and CDR2 is LQKENI. The CDR3 runs 13 residues. In DNA, the CDR3 is TGTGCCAGCTCACCAGGGCAGAACTACGAGCAGTACTTC. Amino acids: CASSPGQNYEQYF.

There are a few counts of this clone. This rearrangement joins TRBV7-2 to TRBJ2-7; 9 bases line up with TRBD1. Germline CDR1 SGHTA, CDR2 FQGNSA. Trimming took 8 bases from V and 3 from J; bases not matched to a gene: 14. The CDR3 sequence is 16 residues long. CDR3 coding DNA: TGTGCCAGCTTGGCCCAACCGGGACAGGGTAACTACGAGCAGTACTTC. It encodes CASLAQPGQGNYEQYF.

V gene TRBV2 combines with J gene TRBJ1-4, with 7 bases identical to TRBD1. The ends lost 4 bases at V and 2 bases at J; junction bases unmatched: 1. The germline CDR1 and CDR2 sequences are SNHLY and FYNNEI. CDR3 length equals 14 residues. The CDR3: CASSARGTNEKLFF. The CDR3 DNA sequence: TGTGCCAGCAGTGCCAGGGGGACTAATGAAAAACTGTTTTTT.

V usage is TRBV2 and J usage is TRBJ1-3; no definite D call. The CDR3 covers 16 residues. Germline V gene data show CDR1 as SNHLY and CDR2 as FYNNEI. Trimming cost V 2 bases and J 1 base, with 12 bases left between them. This chain's CDR3 is CASSEFGIGSGNTIYF. The DNA for the CDR3 is TGTGCCAGCAGTGAATTCGGGATTGGGTCTGGAAACACCATATATTTT.

The chain has TRBV5-1 and TRBJ2-5; D is possibly TRBD1 (6 bases). Germline V CDR1 and CDR2: SGHRS, YFSETQ. The CDR3 is 13 amino acids. Trimming took off 4 bases at V and 5 bases at J, with 12 bases between the two ends. This CDR3 is CASSQQGRETQYF. In DNA, the CDR3 is TGCGCCAGCAGCCAACAGGGAAGGGAGACCCAGTACTTC.

This clone was found a few times. The DNA for the CDR3 is TGTGCCAGCAGCTTGCAAGAATACATGAACACTGAAGCTTTCTTT. As protein: CASSLQEYMNTEAFF. The chain links TRBV5-4 to TRBJ1-1; D gene ambiguous. This CDR3 comprises 15 residues. With 1 base removed from V and 0 bases from J, the gap between germline ends came to 10 bases. Germline CDR1 and CDR2: SGHNT and YYREEE (reference sequence).

The genes are TRBV3-1 (or the pseudogene TRBV3-2) and TRBJ1-2; 9 positions agree with TRBD1. V dropped 0 bases and J dropped 8; count of bases not matched to a gene: 10. The germline V gene has CDR1 LGHDT and CDR2 YNNKEL (reference sequence). The CDR3 extends over 16 amino acids. The chain's CDR3 is CASSQDLTGGLYGYTF. The CDR3 DNA reads as TGTGCCAGCAGCCAAGACCTGACAGGGGGTTTATACGGCTACACCTTC.

CDR3 region: CASSWGPRGEEETQYF. The CDR3, as DNA: TGTGCCAGCAGCTGGGGGCCGCGGGGGGAGGAGGAGACCCAGTACTTC. The J gene is TRBJ2-5, the V gene TRBV5-4; 8 bases align to TRBD2. The CDR3 has 16 amino acids. The ends lost 3 bases at V and 5 bases at J; junction bases unmatched: 12. Per the germline V gene, CDR1 is SGHNT and CDR2 is YYREEE (reference sequence). The variable domain in full, completed from reference TRBV5-4 and TRBJ2-5, reads ETGVTQSPTHLIKTRGQQVTLRCSSQSGHNTVSWYQQALGQGPQFIFQYYREEENGRGNFPPRFSGLQFPNYSSELNVNALELDDSALYLCASSWGPRGEEETQYFGPGTRLLVL.

The V gene is TRBV7-2, the J gene TRBJ1-1; a weak D match, TRBD1 (5 bases). Germline V gene data show CDR1 as SGHTA and CDR2 as FQGNSA. CDR3 length: 13 residues. V lost 4 bases, J lost 4 bases, and 10 bases lay in between. CDR3 nucleotide sequence: TGTGCCAGCAGCTCCTGGGGGGGCACTGAAGCTTTCTTT. Protein: CASSSWGGTEAFF.

The chain links TRBV11-2 to TRBJ1-3; D ambiguous. CDR1 is SGHAT, CDR2 FQNNGV, per germline. The V end lost 2 bases, the J end lost 0 bases, and 11 bases lay between the germline ends. The CDR3 sequence is 16 residues long. The CDR3 region has the DNA TGTGCCAGCAGCTTATTTTCACAAATCTCTGGAAACACCATATATTTT. It encodes CASSLFSQISGNTIYF. The whole variable domain, remainder taken from reference TRBV11-2 and TRBJ1-3, is EAGVAQSPRYKIIEKRQSVAFWCNPISGHATLYWYQQILGQGPKLLIQFQNNGVVDDSQLPKDRFSAERLKGVDSTLKIQPAKLEDSAVYLCASSLFSQISGNTIYFGEGSWLTVV.

The chain carries TRBV7-9 and TRBJ2-2; 9 bases agree with TRBD1. The CDR3 has 16 residues. V was pared by 2 bases and J by 3 bases, with 4 bases of the junction left unmatched. From germline, CDR1 is SEHNR and CDR2 FQNEAQ (reference sequence). The CDR3 DNA sequence: TGTGCCAGCAGCTTACTCACAGGGGGCTACACCGGGGAGCTGTTTTTT. This gives the protein CASSLLTGGYTGELFF.

The chain links TRBV29-1 to TRBJ1-2; TRBD1 aligns across 8 bases. Germline CDR1 reads SQVTM; CDR2 reads ANQGSEA. Germline trimming cut 6 bases from V and 8 bases from J; bases unmatched to any gene: 8. The CDR3 spans 12 residues. The CDR3 bases are TGCAGCGTGGAGGACAGGGCATCGGGCTACACCTTC. Residues: CSVEDRASGYTF.

The V and J genes are TRBV7-9 and TRBJ1-1; weak D call: TRBD1 (5 bases). The CDR3 covers 13 residues. Germline CDR1 is SEHNR and CDR2 is FQNEAQ (reference sequence). Deletions cut 5 bases from V and 3 bases from J, with 10 bases between. CDR3 sequence reads: CASSPGGYTEAFF. The CDR3 DNA sequence: TGTGCCAGCAGCCCGGGGGGGTACACTGAAGCTTTCTTT.

This chain links TRBV11-3 with TRBJ1-1, with 12 positions matching TRBD1. Germline V gene data show CDR1 as SGHNT and CDR2 as YENEEA. Unmatched junction bases numbered 4, after V lost 6 bases and J lost 11 bases. The CDR3 consists of 12 residues. This chain's CDR3 is CASRMGQGAAFF. DNA of the CDR3: TGTGCCAGCAGGATGGGACAGGGGGCTGCTTTCTTT.

As to this clone: Other nucleotide sequences from this sample produce the same CDR3. This chain links TRBV3-1 (or the pseudogene TRBV3-2) with TRBJ1-5, with a possible D match to TRBD1 (5 bases). With 4 bases removed from V and 6 bases from J, the gap between germline ends came to 7 bases. The CDR3 has 12 amino acids. Germline values: CDR1 LGHDT, CDR2 YNNKEL (reference sequence). DNA of the CDR3: TGTGCCAGCAGCCGGGGCGGTCAGCCCCAGCATTTT. This gives the protein CASSRGGQPQHF.

The chain links TRBV7-2 to TRBJ1-6; unclear D gene. From germline, CDR1 is SGHTA and CDR2 FQGNSA. V lost 5 bases and J 0 bases, leaving 14 bases between the germline ends. The CDR3 has 17 amino acids. CDR3: CASSHPPGSSYNSPLHF. As DNA, the CDR3 is TGTGCCAGCAGCCACCCCCCCGGGAGCTCCTATAATTCACCCCTCCACTTT.

The CDR3, as DNA: TGTGCCAGCAGCGTCAGACAGGTTAACACTGAAGCTTTCTTT. Its translation: CASSVRQVNTEAFF. The chain employs TRBV13 and TRBJ1-1, with D possibly matching TRBD1 (6 bases). Trimming stripped 5 bases from V and 2 bases from J, with 12 bases between. Germline V gives CDR1 PRHDT, CDR2 FYEKMQ (reference sequence). The CDR3 spans 14 residues.

The V call is TRBV9, the J call TRBJ1-1; 8 nucleotides line up with TRBD1. This CDR3 contains 15 residues. The germline CDR1 and CDR2 sequences are SGDLS and YYNGEE. V lost 0 bases to trimming and J lost 3 bases; unmatched junction nucleotides: 4. The DNA of the CDR3 is TGTGCCAGCAGCGTAGAGCCCAGGGGGCACACTGAAGCTTTCTTT. Residues: CASSVEPRGHTEAFF.

The chain combines TRBV2 with TRBJ1-4, with a weak D call TRBD1 (5 bases). CDR1 and CDR2 from the germline V gene are SNHLY and FYNNEI. The CDR3 length is 14 residues. V gave up 5 bases and J gave up 0 bases, with 7 bases separating them. CDR3 region: CASSRRATNEKLFF. Written as DNA, the CDR3 is TGTGCCAGCAGTCGCAGGGCAACTAATGAAAAACTGTTTTTT. Full variable domain (outside the CDR3, taken from reference TRBV2 and TRBJ1-4): EPEVTQTPSHQVTQMGQEVILRCVPISNHLYFYWYRQILGQKVEFLVSFYNNEISEKSEIFDDQFSVERPDGSNFTLKIRSTKLEDSAMYFCASSRRATNEKLFFGSGTQLSVL.

The V gene is TRBV30, the J gene TRBJ2-2, with TRBD2 matching 8 bases. The CDR3 spans 14 residues. V lost 5 bases and J lost 1; bases outside the gene matches: 3. CDR1 is GTSNPN, CDR2 SVGIG, per germline (reference sequence). This CDR3 is CAWQTSGNTGELFF. The CDR3 coding sequence is TGTGCCTGGCAAACTAGCGGGAACACCGGGGAGCTGTTTTTT.

On this clone itself: The sample holds other DNA sequences that translate to the same CDR3. The CDR3 loop reads CASSVAAAGNYGYTF. CDR3 sequence (DNA): TGTGCCAGCAGCGTAGCGGCCGCAGGGAATTATGGCTACACCTTC. This chain links TRBV9 with TRBJ1-2, with D possibly TRBD1 on 5 matching bases. Per germline, CDR1 SGDLS and CDR2 YYNGEE. Trimming removed 0 bases from V and 5 bases from J, with 14 bases in between. The CDR3 has 15 residues.

The chain has TRBV12-3 or TRBV12-4 and TRBJ1-3, with D unresolved. There are 11 residues in the CDR3. V was pared by 1 base and J by 11 bases, with 6 bases between. CDR3 sequence: CASSLDPAIYF. In nucleotides, the CDR3 is TGTGCCAGCAGTTTAGATCCCGCCATATATTTT.

The J gene is TRBJ1-1, the V gene TRBV5-1; D is uncertain. V lost 4 bases, J lost 1 base, and 11 bases lay in between. Germline V lookup: CDR1 SGHRS, CDR2 YFSETQ. The CDR3 length is 14 residues. The DNA for the CDR3 is TGCGCCAGCAGCGCCCTTCAGTCGAACACTGAAGCTTTCTTT. Translated, it gives CASSALQSNTEAFF. Combining the CDR3 with reference TRBV5-1 and TRBJ1-1 gives the whole variable domain KAGVTQTPRYLIKTRGQQVTLSCSPISGHRSVSWYQQTPGQGLQFLFEYFSETQRNKGNFPGRFSGRQFSNSRSEMNVSTLELGDSALYLCASSALQSNTEAFFGQGTRLTVV.

The V and J genes are TRBV5-6 and TRBJ1-1, with D maybe TRBD1 (5 bases). This CDR3 comprises 15 residues. The germline gives CDR1 SGHDT, CDR2 YYEEEE. Deletions cut 0 bases from V and 1 base from J, with 10 bases between. For the CDR3, the DNA is TGTGCCAGCAGCTTGGAGACCCAGGGGAACACTGAAGCTTTCTTT. Protein sequence: CASSLETQGNTEAFF. The full variable domain, in which reference TRBV5-6 and TRBJ1-1 provide the parts outside the CDR3, is DAGVTQSPTHLIKTRGQQVTLRCSPKSGHDTVSWYQQALGQGPQFIFQYYEEEERQRGNFPDRFSGHQFPNYSSELNVNALLLGDSALYLCASSLETQGNTEAFFGQGTRLTVV.